Sequencing of this T cell receptor (beta chain) was carried out in a study of shared clonotypes between healthy human individuals. Regarding the study as a whole: Relative to their counterparts shared across all four donors, non-shared clonotypes exhibited diminished generation probabilities.

The assay ran at deep level. Template for every sorted-subset replicate PCR totaled roughly 200 ng DNA, approximately 30,000 T cell genomes. Sequencing used immunoSEQ multiplex PCR; TCRdb keeps in-frame clones, though not all of them. The sample consists of about 1,500,000 clones, 95% to 97% of them appearing once. Note on this clone: Antigen specificity is unknown.

This CDR3 is built from 15 residues. V dropped 4 bases and J dropped 4 bases, with 17 bases sitting between them. Germline assignment: CDR1 MDHEN and CDR2 SYDVKM. The receptor was isolated from a man aged 25 to 40 in good health. The chain links TRBV28 to TRBJ2-7; TRBD2 might be the D (6 bases). Sequenced sample: naive CD4+ T cells sorted from blood. Specified subset: CD45RA+ positively selected. The CDR3 sequence: CASSSPAGGGYEQYF. Written as DNA, the CDR3 is TGTGCCAGCAGTTCACCAGCCGGGGGAGGTTACGAGCAGTACTTC.